A single sample is the source of the 18 T cell receptor beta chains below, sequenced in a study of cytomegalovirus exposure and HLA in healthy donors. TCRdb keeps only in-frame clones here, not all; method: immunoSEQ multiplex PCR. Among hundreds of thousands of clones listed, 75% to 90% were seen once. Source material: PBMCs. These receptors came from a woman under 30 in good health and CMV-seronegative.

A note on this clone: The sample has other DNA sequences that encode this CDR3 too. This chain uses TRBV9 with TRBJ2-5, with D unclear. V gave up 0 bases and J gave up 2 bases, with 8 bases separating them. The germline V gene has CDR1 SGDLS and CDR2 YYNGEE. This CDR3 spans 14 amino acids. The CDR3 sequence: CASSVAGDQETQYF. DNA of the CDR3: TGTGCCAGCAGCGTAGCAGGAGATCAAGAGACCCAGTACTTC.

J is TRBJ1-1 and V is TRBV30; 8 nucleotides agree with TRBD1. This CDR3 comprises 16 residues. CDR1 and CDR2 from the germline V gene are GTSNPN and SVGIG (reference sequence). The J segment lost 5 bases and the V segment lost 4 bases, leaving 15 bases of the junction unmatched. The CDR3 nucleotides are TGTGCCTGGATTTCGAAGCAGGGGGCTGCAAGGACTGAAGCTTTCTTT. Translated, it gives CAWISKQGAARTEAFF.

The chain carries TRBV4-1 and TRBJ2-1, with 9 bases identical to TRBD1. Germline CDR1 reads MGHRA; CDR2 reads YSYEKL. V shed 0 bases, J shed 8 bases, and the junction held 11 bases outside the gene matches. This CDR3 spans 17 amino acids. The CDR3 DNA reads as TGCGCCAGCAGCCAAGATCAGACGGACAGGGGTGGCCATGAGCAGTTCTTC. Its protein is CASSQDQTDRGGHEQFF.

The CDR3 DNA reads as TGCGCCAGCAGCCAGGGTTACGGGGCGACTAATGAAAAACTGTTTTTT. Translated: CASSQGYGATNEKLFF. The V call is TRBV4-1, the J call TRBJ1-4; possible D gene TRBD1, 5 bases. Trimming removed 3 bases from V and 2 bases from J, with 13 bases in between. Germline V gives CDR1 MGHRA, CDR2 YSYEKL. The CDR3 is 16 amino acids.

The chain has TRBV2 and TRBJ1-1; D is possibly TRBD1 (5 bases). V gave up 4 bases and J gave up 5 bases, with 14 bases separating them. Germline assignment: CDR1 SNHLY and CDR2 FYNNEI. This CDR3 region has 14 residues. CDR3 DNA sequence: TGTGCCAGCAGTGCCCGGGGGAGTCAAACTGAAGCTTTCTTT. It codes for CASSARGSQTEAFF. Drawing the rest from reference TRBV2 and TRBJ1-1, the complete variable domain is EPEVTQTPSHQVTQMGQEVILRCVPISNHLYFYWYRQILGQKVEFLVSFYNNEISEKSEIFDDQFSVERPDGSNFTLKIRSTKLEDSAMYFCASSARGSQTEAFFGQGTRLTVV.

CDR3 coding DNA: TGTGCCAGCACCTGGACAGTTAGCAATCAGCCCCAGCATTTT. Protein sequence: CASTWTVSNQPQHF. The V and J genes are TRBV2 and TRBJ1-5; perhaps TRBD1 as D (6 bases). Trimming removed 7 bases from V and 0 bases from J, with 10 bases in between. The CDR3 extends over 14 amino acids. Per germline, CDR1 SNHLY and CDR2 FYNNEI.

The J gene is TRBJ2-3, the V gene TRBV13; 8 bases are shared with TRBD1. CDR1 and CDR2 from the germline V gene are PRHDT and FYEKMQ (reference sequence). Unmatched junction bases numbered 14, after V lost 3 bases and J lost 3 bases. The CDR3 covers 18 residues. CDR3: CASSFSSRRTGWTDTQYF. CDR3 nucleotides: TGTGCCAGCAGCTTTTCCTCGAGGAGGACAGGGTGGACAGATACGCAGTATTTT.

This sequence joins TRBV11-2 and TRBJ1-2; a weak D match, TRBD1 (6 bases). The germline V gene encodes CDR1 SGHAT and CDR2 FQNNGV. The CDR3 has 13 amino acids. Trimming stripped 5 bases from V and 4 bases from J, with 11 bases between. DNA of the CDR3: TGTGCCAGCAGCCCCACAGGGATCTATGGCTACACCTTC. This sequence encodes CASSPTGIYGYTF. The whole variable domain, filled in from reference TRBV11-2 and TRBJ1-2, reads EAGVAQSPRYKIIEKRQSVAFWCNPISGHATLYWYQQILGQGPKLLIQFQNNGVVDDSQLPKDRFSAERLKGVDSTLKIQPAKLEDSAVYLCASSPTGIYGYTFGSGTRLTVV.

This chain links TRBV6-6 with TRBJ1-5; 8 bases fit TRBD1. This CDR3 contains 15 residues. Germline trimming cut 0 bases from V and 5 bases from J; bases unmatched to any gene: 3. Germline assignment: CDR1 MNHNY and CDR2 SVGAGI (reference sequence). The CDR3 DNA reads as TGTGCCAGCAGTTACTCGTCGACAGGGGATCAGCCCCAGCATTTT. The encoded protein is CASSYSSTGDQPQHF.

This rearrangement joins TRBV10-3 to TRBJ1-2, with unresolved D. There are 14 residues in the CDR3. With 3 bases removed from V and 4 bases from J, the gap between germline ends came to 12 bases. CDR1 ENHRY and CDR2 SYGVKD come from the germline V gene. In nucleotides, the CDR3 is TGTGCCATCAGTGATCGAGGCGAAATCTATGGCTACACCTTC. Translated: CAISDRGEIYGYTF.

The V call is TRBV7-9, the J call TRBJ1-1; TRBD1 agrees at 7 bases. The CDR3 extends over 13 amino acids. J lost 7 bases, V lost 5 bases, and 7 bases had no gene match. Germline V gives CDR1 SEHNR, CDR2 FQNEAQ (reference sequence). CDR3 bases: TGTGCCAGCAGCCGATATCAGGGGGATGAAGCTTTCTTT. The encoded protein is CASSRYQGDEAFF.

The J gene is TRBJ2-7, the V gene TRBV9; the match to TRBD2 covers 9 bases. V shed 4 bases and J 2 bases; nucleotides not matched to a gene: 10. The germline CDR1 and CDR2 sequences are SGDLS and YYNGEE. CDR3 size: 16 residues. This CDR3 reads CASSPRGEREAYEQYF. The CDR3, as DNA: TGTGCCAGCAGCCCTAGGGGCGAGCGGGAGGCCTACGAGCAGTACTTC.

This clone appeared a few times. The chain carries TRBV6-4 and TRBJ2-3, with TRBD2 matching 8 bases. Per the germline V gene, CDR1 is MRHNA and CDR2 is SNTAGT. V lost 2 bases and J lost 0; bases outside the gene matches: 4. The CDR3 totals 16 residues. CDR3 sequence reads: CASSDGAGDSTDTQYF. The CDR3 DNA reads TGTGCCAGCAGTGACGGAGCGGGGGACAGCACAGATACGCAGTATTTT.

The genes are TRBV10-3 and TRBJ1-6; tentative D call: TRBD1 (6 bases). The germline CDR1 and CDR2 sequences are ENHRY and SYGVKD. Trimming pared 8 bases from V and 5 bases from J, leaving 10 bases between. This CDR3 region has 13 residues. CDR3 loop: CAIGGQNNSPLHF. The DNA of the CDR3 is TGTGCCATCGGTGGACAGAATAATTCACCCCTCCACTTT.

A single count supports this clone. V and J are TRBV19 and TRBJ1-2; D is possibly TRBD1 (6 bases). V dropped 6 bases and J dropped 8 bases, with 16 bases sitting between them. Germline CDR1 is LNHDA and CDR2 is SQIVND (reference sequence). CDR3 length equals 13 residues. Written as DNA, the CDR3 is TGTGCCAGTAGGCGCCAGGGGAGAGAAGGCTACACCTTC. It codes for CASRRQGREGYTF.

This clone has only one observation. CDR3 coding DNA: TGTGCCAGTAGTATATCAATTCGACGGAAGAACACTGAAGCTTTCTTT. It is translated as CASSISIRRKNTEAFF. The rearrangement joins TRBV19 to TRBJ1-1; no clear D gene. The CDR3 extends over 16 amino acids. CDR1 is LNHDA, CDR2 SQIVND, per germline (reference sequence). Trimming left V 2 bases short and J 1 base short, with 14 bases between.

The chain recombines TRBV6-6 with TRBJ1-1; D is perhaps TRBD1 (5 bases). The CDR3 runs 15 residues. CDR1 MNHNY and CDR2 SVGAGI come from the germline V gene (reference sequence). The V end lost 2 bases, the J end lost 0 bases, and 10 bases lay between the germline ends. The CDR3 nucleotides are TGTGCCAGCAGTTACCCAAGGGGCATGAACACTGAAGCTTTCTTT. Protein: CASSYPRGMNTEAFF.

V is TRBV27 and J is TRBJ2-7, with 7 nucleotides matching TRBD1. Germline V gene data show CDR1 as MNHEY and CDR2 as SMNVEV (reference sequence). The CDR3 runs 14 residues. V lost 5 bases and J lost 3; bases outside the gene matches: 7. The CDR3 sequence: CASSPRTGNYEQYF. CDR3 in DNA: TGTGCCAGCAGTCCGAGGACAGGAAACTACGAGCAGTACTTC.